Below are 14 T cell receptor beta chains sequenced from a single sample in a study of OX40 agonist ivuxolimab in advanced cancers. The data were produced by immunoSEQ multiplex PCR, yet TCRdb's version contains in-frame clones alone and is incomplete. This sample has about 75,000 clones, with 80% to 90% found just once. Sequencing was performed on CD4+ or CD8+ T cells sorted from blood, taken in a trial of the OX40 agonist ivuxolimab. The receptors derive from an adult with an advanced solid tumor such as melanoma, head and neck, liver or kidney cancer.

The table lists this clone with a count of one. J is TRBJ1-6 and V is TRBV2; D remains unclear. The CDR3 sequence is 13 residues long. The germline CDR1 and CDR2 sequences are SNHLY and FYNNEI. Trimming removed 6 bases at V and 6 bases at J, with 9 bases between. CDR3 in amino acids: CASRPELNSPLHF. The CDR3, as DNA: TGTGCCAGCAGACCCGAACTTAATTCACCCCTCCACTTT.

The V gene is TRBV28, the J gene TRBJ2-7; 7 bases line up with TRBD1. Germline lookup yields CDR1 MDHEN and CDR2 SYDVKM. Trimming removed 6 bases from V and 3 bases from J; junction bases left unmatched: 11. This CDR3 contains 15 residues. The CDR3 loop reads CASSLLSGQLYEQYF. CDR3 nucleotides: TGTGCCAGCAGCCTCCTCTCGGGACAGCTCTACGAGCAGTACTTC.

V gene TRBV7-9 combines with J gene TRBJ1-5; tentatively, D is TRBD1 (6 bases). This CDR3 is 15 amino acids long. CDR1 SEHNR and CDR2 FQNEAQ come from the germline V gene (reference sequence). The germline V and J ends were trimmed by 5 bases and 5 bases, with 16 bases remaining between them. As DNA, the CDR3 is TGTGCCAGCAGCATGACCGACAGGCCCTATCAGCCCCAGCATTTT. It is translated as CASSMTDRPYQPQHF. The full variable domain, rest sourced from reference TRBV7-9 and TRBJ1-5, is DTGVSQNPRHKITKRGQNVTFRCDPISEHNRLYWYRQTLGQGPEFLTYFQNEAQLEKSRLLSDRFSAERPKGSFSTLEIQRTEQGDSAMYLCASSMTDRPYQPQHFGDGTRLSIL.

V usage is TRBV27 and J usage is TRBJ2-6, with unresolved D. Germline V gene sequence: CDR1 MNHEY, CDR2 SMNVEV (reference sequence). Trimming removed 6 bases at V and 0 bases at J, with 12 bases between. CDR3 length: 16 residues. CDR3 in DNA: TGTGCCAGCAGCGCCTCGGGTCTCTCTGGGGCCAACGTCCTGACTTTC. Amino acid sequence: CASSASGLSGANVLTF.

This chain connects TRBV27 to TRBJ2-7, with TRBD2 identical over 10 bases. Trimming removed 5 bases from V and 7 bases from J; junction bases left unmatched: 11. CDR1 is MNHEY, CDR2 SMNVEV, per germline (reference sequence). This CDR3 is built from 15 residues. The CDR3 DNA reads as TGTGCCAGCAGTGCTAGCGGGAGAAGGCCTCGGGAGCAGTACTTC. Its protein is CASSASGRRPREQYF.

The CDR3 region has the DNA TGTGCCAGCAGCTTAAAAATAGCCAATCAAGAGACCCAGTACTTC. Translated, it gives CASSLKIANQETQYF. This chain joins TRBV7-9 and TRBJ2-5; D not resolved. Germline CDR1 SEHNR, CDR2 FQNEAQ (reference sequence). V dropped 2 bases and J dropped 2 bases, with 12 bases sitting between them. The CDR3 has 15 residues. The whole variable domain, filled in from reference TRBV7-9 and TRBJ2-5, reads DTGVSQNPRHKITKRGQNVTFRCDPISEHNRLYWYRQTLGQGPEFLTYFQNEAQLEKSRLLSDRFSAERPKGSFSTLEIQRTEQGDSAMYLCASSLKIANQETQYFGPGTRLLVL.

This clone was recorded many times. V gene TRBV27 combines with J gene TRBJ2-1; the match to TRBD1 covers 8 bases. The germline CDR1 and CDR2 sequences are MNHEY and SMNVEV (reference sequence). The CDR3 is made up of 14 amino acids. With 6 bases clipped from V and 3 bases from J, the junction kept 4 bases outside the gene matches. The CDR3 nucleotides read TGTGCCAGCAGCCGAACAGGGGGCTACAATGAGCAGTTCTTC. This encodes CASSRTGGYNEQFF.

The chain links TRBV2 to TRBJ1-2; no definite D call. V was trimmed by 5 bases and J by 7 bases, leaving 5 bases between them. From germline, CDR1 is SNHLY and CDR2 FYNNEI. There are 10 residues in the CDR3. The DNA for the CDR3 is TGTGCCAGCAGTCCAGTTGGCTACACCTTC. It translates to CASSPVGYTF. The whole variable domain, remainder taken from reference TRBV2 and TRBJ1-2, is EPEVTQTPSHQVTQMGQEVILRCVPISNHLYFYWYRQILGQKVEFLVSFYNNEISEKSEIFDDQFSVERPDGSNFTLKIRSTKLEDSAMYFCASSPVGYTFGSGTRLTVV.

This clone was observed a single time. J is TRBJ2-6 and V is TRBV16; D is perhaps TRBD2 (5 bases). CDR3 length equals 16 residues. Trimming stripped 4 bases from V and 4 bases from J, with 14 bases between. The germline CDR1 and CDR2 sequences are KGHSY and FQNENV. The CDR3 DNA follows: TGTGCCAGCAGCCGGGAGAGGACCGCCGGGGCCAACGTCCTGACTTTC. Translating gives CASSRERTAGANVLTF.

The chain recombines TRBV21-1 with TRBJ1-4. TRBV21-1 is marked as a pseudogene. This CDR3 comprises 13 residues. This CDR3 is CASSKVCRTGLFF. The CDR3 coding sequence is TGTGCCAGCAGCAAAGTCTGCCGGACGGGGCTGTTTTTT.

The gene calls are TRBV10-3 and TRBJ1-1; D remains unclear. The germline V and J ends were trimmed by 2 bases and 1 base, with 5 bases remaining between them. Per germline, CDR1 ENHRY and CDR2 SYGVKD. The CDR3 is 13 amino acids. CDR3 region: CAISETGNTEAFF. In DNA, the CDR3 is TGTGCCATCAGTGAGACGGGGAACACTGAAGCTTTCTTT.

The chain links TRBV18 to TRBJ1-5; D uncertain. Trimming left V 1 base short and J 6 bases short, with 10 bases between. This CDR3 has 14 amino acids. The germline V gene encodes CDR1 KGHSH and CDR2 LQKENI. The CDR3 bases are TGTGCCAGCTCACCACAGGGCCTGGGTCAGCCCCAGCATTTT. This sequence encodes CASSPQGLGQPQHF.

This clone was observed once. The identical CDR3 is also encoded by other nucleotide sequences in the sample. This CDR3 is CASSSGYYGYTF. The DNA of the CDR3 is TGTGCCAGCAGTTCAGGTTACTATGGCTACACCTTC. The chain joins TRBV6-5 to TRBJ1-2; D gene uncertain. Germline V lookup: CDR1 MNHEY, CDR2 SVGAGI. Trimming stripped 4 bases from V and 3 bases from J, with 6 bases between. The CDR3 contains 12 residues.

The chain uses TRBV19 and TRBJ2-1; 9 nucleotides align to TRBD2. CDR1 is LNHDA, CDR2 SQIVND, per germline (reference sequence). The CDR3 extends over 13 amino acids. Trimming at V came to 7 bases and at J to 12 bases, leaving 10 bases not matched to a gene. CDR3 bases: TGTGCCAGTACGAGTAGCGGGAGACTCGGGCAGTTCTTC. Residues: CASTSSGRLGQFF.